Sequencing of this T cell receptor beta chain was carried out in a study of vaccination and CD4 T cells after COVID-19. Treatment meaning: approximately nine-day PBMC culture with coronavirus spike peptide pools or control peptides (ViraFEST assay). Antigen-specific T cells were expanded with peptide pools by ViraFEST, and TCRs were then sequenced. CDR1 SEHNR and CDR2 FQNEAQ come from the germline V gene (reference sequence). The CDR3 extends over 15 amino acids. Trimming removed 5 bases from V and 4 bases from J; junction bases left unmatched: 7. Cultured CD4+ T cell DNA was sequenced using the Oncomine TCR Beta short-read assay. Genomic DNA from cultured CD4+ T cells was extracted. TCRdb reanalysed the PCR reads using MiXCR and keeps one entry per CDR3 protein. This sample has 15,000 or so distinct CDR3 sequences; roughly two fifths occur once, and the top ten carry roughly 19%. In regard to this clonotype: Its antigen is still unknown.

The sample was cultured CD4+ T cells from blood. This receptor was identified in a human donor with COVID-19. The genes are TRBV7-9 and TRBJ1-5, with TRBD1 matching 8 bases. CDR3 DNA sequence: TGTGCCAGCAGCCCCGGCCAGGGGGCGAATCAGCCCCAGCATTTT. This codes for CASSPGQGANQPQHF.